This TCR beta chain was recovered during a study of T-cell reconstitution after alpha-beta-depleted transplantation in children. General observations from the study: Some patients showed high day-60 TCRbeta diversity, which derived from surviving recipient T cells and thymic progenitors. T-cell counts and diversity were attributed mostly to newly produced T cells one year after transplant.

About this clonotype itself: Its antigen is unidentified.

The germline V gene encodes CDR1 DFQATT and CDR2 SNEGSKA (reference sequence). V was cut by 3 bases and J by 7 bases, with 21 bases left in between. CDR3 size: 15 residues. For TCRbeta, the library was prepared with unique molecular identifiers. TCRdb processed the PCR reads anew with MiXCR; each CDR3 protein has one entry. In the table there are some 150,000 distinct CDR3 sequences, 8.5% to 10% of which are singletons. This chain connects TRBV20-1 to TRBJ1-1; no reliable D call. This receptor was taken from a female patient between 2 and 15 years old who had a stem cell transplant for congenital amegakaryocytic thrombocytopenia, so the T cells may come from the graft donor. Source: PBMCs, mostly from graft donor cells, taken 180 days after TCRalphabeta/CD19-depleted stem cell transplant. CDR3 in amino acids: CSASDRYGGHYEAFF. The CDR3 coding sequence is TGCAGTGCTAGCGACCGCTATGGAGGCCACTATGAAGCTTTCTTT.